The present T cell receptor (delta chain) was sequenced within a study of gamma-delta T cells after stem cell transplantation. This clone was counted a few times. TCRdb processed the RT-PCR reads again with the CATT caller. The sample includes some 13,000 delta-chain clones, roughly 32% of them seen just once. Germline CDR1 is NSMFDY and CDR2 is ISSIKDK. The CDR3 consists of 25 residues. After removal of 3 bases from V and 3 bases from J, the junction contained 35 bases not matched to a gene. What was sequenced was gamma-delta T cells. The receptor comes from a human donor. It is not recorded whose cells these are; they may come from a transplant donor. The chain carries TRAV29/DV5 and TRDJ1; 13 bases agree with TRDD3. CDR3 amino acids: CAAIGVNVGPPGTGGYVGYADKLIF. CDR3 bases: TGTGCAGCAATAGGGGTGAATGTGGGTCCCCCGGGTACTGGGGGATACGTCGGTTATGCCGATAAACTCATCTTT. Based on the CDR3 plus reference TRAV29/DV5 and TRDJ1, the full variable domain is DQQVKQNSPSLSVQEGRISILNCDYTNSMFDYFLWYKKYPAEGPTFLISISSIKDKNEDGRFTVFLNKSAKHLSLHIVPSQPGDSAVYFCAAIGVNVGPPGTGGYVGYADKLIFGKGTRVTVEP.